The entry below gives a single T cell receptor (beta chain) sequence along with its context. Its matching antigen is unknown. Trimming stripped 3 bases from V and 0 bases from J, with 11 bases between. Germline CDR1 SGHVS, CDR2 FQNEAQ. This CDR3 is 15 amino acids long. Measured with immunoSEQ multiplex PCR; TCRdb has only the in-frame clones, and not every one. Of around 39,000 clones in the sample, approximately 84% were seen once. This sample was taken from a study of a mutant IDH1 vaccine in newly diagnosed glioma. Study at large: Earlier treatment was radiotherapy, temozolomide, or both, with most getting both.

Time point specified: week 23, last vaccination. What each vaccine dose contained was 300 ug of mutant IDH1 20-mer peptide, accompanied by topical imiquimod. The origin of this receptor is a woman aged 18-29 years with glioma. Some clones in this sample may be carry-over from other donors' samples. The sequences come from PBMCs, collected from a glioma patient whose treatment included an IDH1 peptide vaccine. This chain joins TRBV7-8 and TRBJ1-1; D is possibly TRBD1 (6 bases). CDR3: CASSLIQGMNTEAFF. The DNA for the CDR3 is TGTGCCAGCAGCTTGATACAGGGAATGAACACTGAAGCTTTCTTT.